This TCR beta chain was identified in a study of T-cell reconstitution after alpha-beta-depleted transplantation in children. Study-wide results and limits: Newly generated T cells supplied most T-cell counts and diversity one year post-transplant. About two months after transplant, alpha-beta T cells reportedly came from several hundred expanded graft clones.

For TCRbeta, the library was prepared with unique molecular identifiers. TCRdb passed the PCR reads through MiXCR, listing each CDR3 protein once. The sample consists of about 980,000 distinct CDR3 sequences, about 26% of them appearing once. A note on this clonotype: Its antigen is undetermined.

The CDR3 consists of 15 residues. Germline V gives CDR1 MDHEN, CDR2 SYDVKM. With 3 bases removed from V and 3 bases from J, the gap between germline ends came to 13 bases. The starting material was PBMCs, mostly from graft donor cells, obtained 360 days after TCRalphabeta/CD19-depleted stem cell transplant. The chain combines TRBV28 with TRBJ2-3; tentatively, D is TRBD1 (5 bases). This TCR came from a boy in the first two years of life who had a stem cell transplant for SCID, so the T cells may come from the graft donor. The CDR3 nucleotides read TGTGCCAGCAGTTTTAGCCAGGGTCGAACAGATACGCAGTATTTT. It specifies CASSFSQGRTDTQYF.